This T cell receptor beta chain came from a study of blood T cells in healthy people across ages. Losses at the gene ends were 4 bases for V and 7 bases for J; bases not matched to a gene: 5. The CDR3 loop spans 14 amino acids. The germline V gene has CDR1 DFQATT and CDR2 SNEGSKA (reference sequence). This clonotype was seen repeatedly, ten times or more. A sample-barcoded 5' primer and a J-beta primer mix were used in a second PCR of about 7 to 12 cycles. TCRdb processed the 5' RACE reads anew with MiXCR; each CDR3 protein has one entry. The sample consists of some 930,000 distinct CDR3 sequences, about 28% of them appearing once. These data were likewise used in another study, on T cells of mothers and their children. As that report states: Nine systemically healthy Caucasian donors: three mothers, six children.

The sample was blood. The TCR originated in a woman between 35 and 50 years old in good health. The genes are TRBV20-1 and TRBJ2-1; 12 bases fit TRBD1. The CDR3 region has the DNA TGCAGTGCTACCCGGGACAGGGGGCTTAATGAGCAGTTCTTC. Its protein product is CSATRDRGLNEQFF.